The following is a T cell receptor (beta chain) sequence with its context. The table lists this clonotype with a few counts. Its binding antigen is unknown. No much larger clonotype is one base removed from it; base qualities were not supplied. V is trimmed back by 5 bases and J by 3 bases, and the junction contains 6 bases that no gene match accounts for. Including cysteine and phenylalanine, the CDR3 has 13 amino acids. The only DNA kept is the CDR3, 39 bases in frame from the first base. CDR1 and CDR2, per the germline V gene (reference sequence), are DFQATT and SNEGSKA. Library creation used PCR. Sequencing was performed on an Illumina HiSeq 2500. TCR libraries were prepared with molecular barcoding, using unique molecular identifiers to normalize TCRbeta repertoire quantification. The public reads were run again by TCRdb, first through fastp at Q25 and then through MiXCR, and only productive beta chains were kept. Every CDR3 protein is listed once, alongside the most common genes and DNA of its rows. Present in this sample are hundreds of thousands of distinct CDR3 sequences, 13% of which were seen just once. The ten biggest clones cover around 2.2% of the sample.

These data originate in a study of T-cell reconstitution after alpha-beta-depleted transplantation in children (dated by TCRdb to the mid-2010s). For the study in its entirety: The study quantitatively tracked T-cell immune reconstitution after TCRalphabeta/CD19-depleted allogeneic hematopoietic cell transplantation in children using TCR repertoire profiling. Broad study findings and their caveats: The frequencies of hyperexpanded clones fell over the following months, and after one year, T-cell counts and TCRbeta diversity were mostly attributed to newly produced T cells. The apparently early recovery of alphabetaT-cell counts about two months after transplant reportedly depended on only several hundred rapidly expanded clones that came from non-depleted graft cells. In some patients, the high TCRbeta diversity seen at day 60 was put down to recipient T cells and intrathymic progenitors that had survived conditioning.

The treatment or condition label on this specimen signifies: allogeneic hematopoietic cell transplantation with graft depleted of TCRalphabeta T cells and CD19 B cells. Transplant recipients were children who received TCRalphabeta/CD19-depleted allogeneic hematopoietic cell grafts. The chain is encoded by TRBV20-1 joined to TRBJ2-7, and 8 junctional nucleotides match TRBD1. The starting material was PBMCs, mostly from graft donor cells, obtained 360 days after TCRalphabeta/CD19-depleted stem cell transplant. The sequence was obtained from a male patient younger than 18 who had a stem cell transplant for acute myeloid leukemia, so the T cells may come from the graft donor. The CDR3 protein: CSADRDRNYEQYF. The sequenced DNA: TGCAGTGCTGACCGGGACAGGAACTACGAGCAGTACTTC.